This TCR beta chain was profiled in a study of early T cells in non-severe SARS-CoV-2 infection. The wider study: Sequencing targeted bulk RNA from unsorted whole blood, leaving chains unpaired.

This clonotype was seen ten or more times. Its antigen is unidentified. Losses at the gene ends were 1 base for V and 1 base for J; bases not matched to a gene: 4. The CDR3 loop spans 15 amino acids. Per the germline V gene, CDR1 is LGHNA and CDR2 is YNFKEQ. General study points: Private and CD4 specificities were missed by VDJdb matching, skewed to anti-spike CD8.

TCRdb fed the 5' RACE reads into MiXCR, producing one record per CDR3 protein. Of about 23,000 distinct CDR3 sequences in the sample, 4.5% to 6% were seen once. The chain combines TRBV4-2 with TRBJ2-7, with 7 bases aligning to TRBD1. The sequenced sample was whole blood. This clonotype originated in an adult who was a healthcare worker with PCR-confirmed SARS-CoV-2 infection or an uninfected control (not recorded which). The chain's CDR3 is CASSQGDRDSYEQYF. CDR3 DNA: TGTGCCAGCAGCCAAGGAGACAGGGATTCCTACGAGCAGTACTTC.